The entry below describes one T cell receptor beta chain. The target of this receptor is not known. Base qualities are missing; no much larger clone stands one base away. The donors were included in the validation cohort of approximately 120 subjects, a group kept apart from the roughly 700-subject first cohort. This entry comes from a study of cytomegalovirus exposure and HLA in healthy donors (dated 2017 in TCRdb). Concerning the study at large: A later analysis indicated that the 90 to 150 validation repertoires were generated on the platform also employed for the approximately 690 repertoires of the first cohort. The study aimed to test whether cataloging public T cell receptors could reveal signatures of past pathogen exposure. Besides the first cohort of approximately 710 subjects, a separate validation cohort made up of roughly 130 different subjects was used. The study combined high-throughput TCR immunosequencing, statistical association of individual TCRs with disease status, and machine learning to predict cytomegalovirus infection status. Study-wide findings and limitations: In vitro tests confirmed that three of the cytomegalovirus-associated TCR beta chains recognize cytomegalovirus antigens. A later analysis had no HLA typing for the validation cohort, so co-occurrence there was scored across all 110 or so repertoires. It was suggested by the authors that the approach could potentially be generalized to other disease states and immunological phenotypes. In the study, 150 to 200 TCR beta chains were listed as associated with cytomegalovirus. Cytomegalovirus status was reported to be diagnosed by the classifier with high specificity and sensitivity in both the original and validation cohorts. Most TCR sequences were seen in very few donors, while some public TCRs were found in many individuals. A later analysis found that TCRs clustered in the first cohort also tended to co-occur in the 120 validation repertoires, with about 94% of cluster scores above 0.

Trimming accounts for 6 bases at V and 6 bases at J, while the number of junction bases matched to no gene is 10. The germline V gene supplies CDR1 MNHEY and CDR2 SVGAGI. The CDR3 holds 14 amino acids from the cysteine to the phenylalanine. Just CDR3 DNA is preserved here, 42 bases in frame from base 1. The library was generated by the immunoSEQ multiplex PCR assay. The study's processing was this. A statistical classification framework was built to diagnose cytomegalovirus status from the catalog of TCR beta chain sequences. The source is immuneACCESS, and TCRdb retained only in-frame sequences with V and J called. Part of the clones is not carried over; for the studies checked, unresolved V genes explain less than half of this, and the remainder is unexplained. V and J calls and clone size come straight from that table; D and trimming were deduced from the DNA. This sample comprises about 280,000 clones, 65% to 90% of them detected only once. Approximately 1% of the sample belongs to the ten largest clones.

Sequencing used PBMCs. Recombination joined TRBV6-5 with TRBJ1-2, and 7 junctional nucleotides match TRBD1. The receptor comes from a woman aged 18-35 years in good health and CMV-seronegative. The nucleotide sequence reads as follows: TGTGCCAGCAGCACGACAGGGTCGATCAATGGCTACACCTTC. This sequence encodes CASSTTGSINGYTF.